Shown below are 26 T cell receptor beta chains from a single sample sequenced in a study of blood T cells in healthy people across ages (dated by TCRdb to 2013 to 2016). The library was obtained by 5' RACE. TCRdb lists the instrument as Illumina HiSeq 2500. A second PCR of roughly 7 to 11 cycles was performed with a sample-barcoded 5' primer and a J-beta primer mix. The public reads were reanalyzed by TCRdb: fastp trimming at Q25, MiXCR alignment, in-frame beta chains only. All rows with the same CDR3 protein become a single entry with the most common DNA and genes. The sample has around 1,500,000 distinct CDR3 sequences on record, about 30% of them singletons. Together, the top ten hold 7.7% of the sample. Sequenced sample: blood. All receptors derive from a woman in her thirties in good health.

The chain uses TRBV10-3 and TRBJ1-4; D gene ambiguous. The CDR3 covers 13 residues. The V gene lost 0 bases and the J gene lost 12 bases, with 11 bases spanning the gap. Germline V gene data show CDR1 as ENHRY and CDR2 as SYGVKD. In DNA, the CDR3 is TGTGCCATCAGTGAGTCGGTTCTGGGCCAACTGTTTTTT. The encoded protein is CAISESVLGQLFF.

This clonotype turned up a few times. The chain couples TRBV12-3 or TRBV12-4 to TRBJ1-1, with D unresolved. V lost 5 bases and J lost 0, with 13 bases in between. The CDR3 extends over 15 amino acids. CDR3 protein: CASSQTPGMNTEAFF. Written as DNA, the CDR3 is TGTGCCAGCAGTCAGACACCCGGGATGAACACTGAAGCTTTCTTT.

This chain joins TRBV12-3 or TRBV12-4 and TRBJ2-1, with D possibly called TRBD1 or TRBD2 (5 bases each). The CDR3 is made up of 15 amino acids. V gave up 5 bases and J gave up 3 bases, with 14 bases separating them. CDR3 sequence reads: CASSSSAGSYNEQFF. The CDR3 bases are TGTGCCAGCAGTAGCTCGGCAGGGAGCTACAATGAGCAGTTCTTC.

This chain connects TRBV14 to TRBJ1-2; D gene unclear. V was cut by 3 bases and J by 3 bases, with 11 bases left in between. CDR3 length: 14 residues. CDR1 is SGHDN and CDR2 is FVKESK in the germline V gene. The CDR3 is CASSQALEDYGYTF. The DNA of the CDR3 is TGTGCCAGCAGCCAGGCTCTGGAAGACTATGGCTACACCTTC.

In its sample, this clonotype was seen a few times. The chain joins TRBV4-1 to TRBJ2-2; 7 nucleotides line up with TRBD2. The germline V gene encodes CDR1 MGHRA and CDR2 YSYEKL. The CDR3 extends over 17 amino acids. The J segment lost 2 bases and the V segment lost 3 bases, leaving 9 bases of the junction unmatched. CDR3 sequence reads: CASSHPSGAYNTGELFF. The CDR3 bases are TGCGCCAGCAGCCACCCGAGCGGGGCCTACAACACCGGGGAGCTGTTTTTT.

The chain recombines TRBV15 with TRBJ2-7; 7 bases align to TRBD2. TRBJ2-5 matches the DNA end more closely, so the J call is doubtful. CDR3 length equals 14 residues. Germline V gene sequence: CDR1 LNHNV, CDR2 YYDKDF (reference sequence). The CDR3 bases are TGTGCCACCAGCTCTAGCGGAAGGTTAGAGACCCAGTACTTC. This gives the protein CATSSSGRLETQYF.

Ten or more counts support this clonotype. The genes are TRBV5-5 and TRBJ2-5, with 13 bases fitting TRBD2. The CDR3 has 16 amino acids. Germline assignment: CDR1 SGHKS and CDR2 YYEKEE (reference sequence). Germline trimming cut 0 bases from V and 2 bases from J; bases unmatched to any gene: 1. CDR3: CASSLGGLAGQETQYF. In DNA form, the CDR3 reads TGTGCCAGCAGCTTGGGGGGACTAGCGGGGCAAGAGACCCAGTACTTC.

This clonotype has more than one count but fewer than ten. The chain carries TRBV7-2 and TRBJ2-3; D might be TRBD1 (5 bases). The CDR3 extends over 18 amino acids. Trimming left V 0 bases short and J 1 base short, with 17 bases between. Germline lookup yields CDR1 SGHTA and CDR2 FQGNSA. Here the CDR3 DNA reads TGTGCCAGCAGCTTAGCCGTATTGCAGGGTACGCGCACAGATACGCAGTATTTT. Its translation: CASSLAVLQGTRTDTQYF.

V is TRBV3-1 and J is TRBJ1-1; D is undetermined. Germline values: CDR1 LGHDT, CDR2 YNNKEL (reference sequence). The CDR3 is 13 residues long. V was trimmed by 4 bases and J by 3 bases, leaving 9 bases between them. As DNA, the CDR3 is TGTGCCAGCAGCCTTAGACCGGACACTGAAGCTTTCTTT. Its protein is CASSLRPDTEAFF.

V gene TRBV11-2 combines with J gene TRBJ2-2; D is unresolved. This CDR3 is 12 amino acids long. Germline V gene sequence: CDR1 SGHAT, CDR2 FQNNGV. Trimming shortened V by 5 bases and J by 7 bases, and 8 bases separated the two germline ends. CDR3 residues: CASSRLSGELFF. The DNA of the CDR3 is TGTGCCAGCAGCCGGCTAAGCGGGGAGCTGTTTTTT.

Notes on this clonotype: The junction and the germline gene differ at one end; a read error may be behind it. The chain links TRBV2 to TRBJ2-3; 11 nucleotides align to TRBD2. The length of the CDR3 is 16 residues. Germline V gives CDR1 SNHLY, CDR2 FYNNEI. CDR3 amino acids: CANSDSLGLAVDTQYF. The CDR3 bases are TGTGCCAACAGTGATTCGTTGGGACTAGCGGTGGATACGCAGTATTTT.

On this clonotype: It may be a read error: a sequence one base away is much more abundant. Because the CDR3 is missing its conserved closing phenylalanine or tryptophan, this is likely a read error. The chain couples TRBV28 to TRBJ2-5, with 7 bases identical to TRBD2. The CDR3 loop spans 14 amino acids. CDR1 is MDHEN and CDR2 is SYDVKM in the germline V gene. V gave up 3 bases and J gave up 6 bases; unmatched junction bases: 7. DNA for the CDR3: TGTGCCAGCAGTTTGGTAGGACTAGAGAAGACCCAGTACTGC. This gives the protein CASSLVGLEKTQYC.

This clonotype was counted many times. The CDR3 nucleotides read TGTGCCAGCAGCTTAGTACCTTTTGGCAATGAGCAGTTCTTC. It translates to CASSLVPFGNEQFF. This chain joins TRBV11-2 and TRBJ2-1; D gene uncertain. This CDR3 region has 14 residues. Germline CDR1 reads SGHAT; CDR2 reads FQNNGV. Trimming took off 1 base at V and 6 bases at J, with 10 bases between the two ends.

This clonotype has just one count. This sequence joins TRBV5-5 and TRBJ2-1, with D tentatively TRBD2 (5 bases). The CDR3 spans 16 residues. Germline values: CDR1 SGHKS, CDR2 YYEKEE (reference sequence). V was clipped by 5 bases and J by 9 bases, with 24 bases between them. CDR3: CASREYGMRSCGEQFF. The CDR3 bases are TGTGCCAGCAGGGAGTACGGGATGCGATCGTGCGGTGAGCAGTTCTTC.

This clonotype was counted between two and nine times. The chain has TRBV10-2 and TRBJ1-2, with 7 bases that match TRBD1. The CDR3 consists of 17 residues. Unmatched junction bases numbered 17, after V lost 8 bases and J lost 2 bases. Germline V gives CDR1 WSHSY, CDR2 SAAADI. The CDR3 is CASLGQEPSLGNYGYTF. DNA for the CDR3: TGCGCCAGCCTCGGACAGGAGCCCTCTTTGGGAAACTATGGCTACACCTTC.

J is TRBJ1-5 and V is TRBV12-3 or TRBV12-4, with D possibly being TRBD1 (5 bases). Trimming stripped 0 bases from V and 7 bases from J, with 16 bases between. There are 16 residues in the CDR3. This CDR3 reads CASSLATRGDGQPQHF. CDR3 in DNA: TGTGCCAGCAGTTTAGCGACCCGAGGGGACGGGCAGCCCCAGCATTTT.

This clonotype has just a few counts. The chain is built from TRBV21-1 and TRBJ2-7. TRBV21-1 is noted as a pseudogene. The CDR3 covers 16 residues. The CDR3 DNA follows: TGTGCCAGCAGCAAAGCATTACGGCCACCGAACCACGAGCAGTACTTC. Protein: CASSKALRPPNHEQYF.

This clonotype was seen a handful of times. CDR3 sequence reads: CASSSSGVPGVQPQHF. The CDR3, as DNA: TGTGCCAGCAGTTCCTCAGGTGTACCGGGAGTCCAGCCCCAGCATTTT. The V and J genes are TRBV27 and TRBJ1-5; D remains unclear. V was shortened by 4 bases and J by 7 bases, with 20 bases between the two germline ends. CDR3 size: 16 residues. Germline lookup yields CDR1 MNHEY and CDR2 SMNVEV (reference sequence).

The genes are TRBV18 and TRBJ1-2; unclear D gene. The germline V gene has CDR1 KGHSH and CDR2 LQKENI. The CDR3 loop spans 14 amino acids. Trimming pared 2 bases from V and 2 bases from J, leaving 9 bases between. The CDR3 region has the DNA TGTGCCAGCTCACCATCCTACAGCAACTATGGCTACACCTTC. It encodes CASSPSYSNYGYTF.

This clonotype has more than one count but fewer than ten. This rearrangement joins TRBV20-1 to TRBJ1-2, with TRBD1 matching over 8 bases. The junction had 6 bases not matched to a gene; V was cut back by 5 bases and J by 4 bases. The length of the CDR3 is 13 residues. Germline CDR1 is DFQATT and CDR2 is SNEGSKA (reference sequence). This chain's CDR3 is CSAGQGASYGYTF. Here the CDR3 DNA reads TGCAGTGCTGGTCAGGGGGCCAGCTATGGCTACACCTTC.

This clonotype came up a few times. The V gene is TRBV18, the J gene TRBJ2-4; the D gene is possibly TRBD1 (6 bases). V was trimmed by 4 bases and J by 13 bases, leaving 20 bases between them. CDR1 is KGHSH, CDR2 LQKENI, per germline. The length of the CDR3 is 14 residues. CDR3 in DNA: TGTGCCAGCTCACGATCCAGACAGGACCAGGGGCAGTACTTC. As protein: CASSRSRQDQGQYF.

This clonotype was counted only a few times. The chain combines TRBV5-5 with TRBJ1-6; D is uncertain. The CDR3 runs 15 residues. The V gene lost 4 bases and the J gene lost 9 bases, with 17 bases spanning the gap. Germline CDR1 and CDR2: SGHKS and YYEKEE (reference sequence). CDR3 region: CASSPAPGSSSPLHF. The CDR3 DNA reads TGTGCCAGCAGCCCGGCCCCGGGATCCTCTTCACCCCTCCACTTT.

The chain employs TRBV11-2 and TRBJ2-1, with TRBD2 identical over 9 bases. The CDR3 spans 16 residues. With V trimmed by 5 bases and J by 3 bases, 8 bases remained unmatched. Per the germline V gene, CDR1 is SGHAT and CDR2 is FQNNGV. The DNA for the CDR3 is TGTGCCAGCAGCCCAGATCTAGCGGGGAACTACAATGAGCAGTTCTTC. Encoded protein: CASSPDLAGNYNEQFF.

This chain links TRBV7-9 with TRBJ1-4, with 12 bases matching TRBD1. This CDR3 spans 15 amino acids. Germline V lookup: CDR1 SEHNR, CDR2 FQNEAQ (reference sequence). Trimming at V came to 5 bases and at J to 8 bases, leaving 6 bases not matched to a gene. The DNA for the CDR3 is TGTGCCAGCAGCGCTCGGGACAGGGGGCAAGAAAAACTGTTTTTT. Encoded protein: CASSARDRGQEKLFF.

This clonotype was seen many times. The CDR3 reads CASSPLEGYEQYF. The CDR3 nucleotides are TGTGCCAGCTCACCATTAGAGGGTTACGAGCAGTACTTC. The chain is built from TRBV18 and TRBJ2-7, with D maybe TRBD2 (5 bases). Germline V gene sequence: CDR1 KGHSH, CDR2 LQKENI. V lost 2 bases, J lost 4 bases, and 9 bases lay in between. The CDR3 spans 13 residues.

This clonotype occurred a few times. A read error is likely, as this CDR3 ends without the conserved phenylalanine or tryptophan. The gene calls are TRBV5-1 and TRBJ2-1; no definite D call. The V gene lost 0 bases and the J gene lost 6 bases, with 10 bases spanning the gap. This CDR3 is built from 14 residues. The V gene's germline CDR1 is SGHRS and CDR2 YFSETQ. CDR3 coding DNA: TGCGCCAGCAGCTTGGGTCCCCTTCCCAATGAGCAGTTCTTA. This gives the protein CASSLGPLPNEQFL.